The TCR beta chain under discussion was sequenced for a study of cytomegalovirus exposure and HLA in healthy donors. Broader study findings: TCR beta chains associated with HLA were, in a later analysis, more clonally expanded than equally common others.

The PCR was carried out with 60 Vbeta primers and 13 Jbeta primers. Here immunoSEQ multiplex PCR was the method, and the copy in TCRdb shows in-frame clones only, minus some. The table lists approximately 150,000 clones, 70% to 85% of them singletons, with around 1.6% in the top ten. As for this clone: The antigen is undetermined.

This clonotype originated in a woman younger than 45 in good health and CMV-seronegative. Sequenced input: PBMCs.

CDR3 in amino acids: CASSLGDRASYEQYF. DNA of the CDR3: TGTGCCAGCAGCCTCGGGGACAGGGCCTCCTACGAGCAGTACTTC. The chain carries TRBV27 and TRBJ2-7; 9 bases fit TRBD1. Germline V gene data show CDR1 as MNHEY and CDR2 as SMNVEV (reference sequence). This CDR3 is built from 15 residues. Trimming took 6 bases from V and 0 from J; bases not matched to a gene: 6.